The 27 T cell receptor beta chains given below trace back to one sample, sequenced in a study of T cell repertoires in cytomegalovirus infection. MiXCR, run by TCRdb on the reads, gives a single entry per CDR3 protein. The sample consists of around 280,000 distinct CDR3 sequences, approximately 10% of them appearing once. Specimen: PBMCs. Receptors originate from a human donor in good health (CMV status not recorded). Some clones in this sample may be carry-over from other donors' samples.

This clonotype was recorded many times. The J gene is TRBJ2-1, the V gene TRBV7-9; TRBD1 agrees at 7 bases. Germline CDR1 is SEHNR and CDR2 is FQNEAQ (reference sequence). J gave up 7 bases and V 5 bases, and 8 bases lay outside the gene matches. There are 14 residues in the CDR3. CDR3 protein: CASSARQGANEQFF. DNA for the CDR3: TGTGCCAGCAGCGCTCGACAGGGTGCGAATGAGCAGTTCTTC.

At least ten counts were recorded for this clonotype. The chain couples TRBV7-9 to TRBJ1-6; D ambiguous. The length of the CDR3 is 14 residues. V was pared by 5 bases and J by 9 bases, with 14 bases between. Germline values: CDR1 SEHNR, CDR2 FQNEAQ (reference sequence). This CDR3 reads CASSDVPGSSPLHF. Written as DNA, the CDR3 is TGTGCCAGCAGCGACGTTCCGGGAAGTTCACCCCTCCACTTT. Combining the CDR3 with reference TRBV7-9 and TRBJ1-6 gives the whole variable domain DTGVSQNPRHKITKRGQNVTFRCDPISEHNRLYWYRQTLGQGPEFLTYFQNEAQLEKSRLLSDRFSAERPKGSFSTLEIQRTEQGDSAMYLCASSDVPGSSPLHFGNGTRLTVT.

This clonotype was seen repeatedly, ten times or more. This CDR3 is CASSPIRDRTGIQYF. In DNA, the CDR3 is TGTGCCAGCAGTCCAATCCGGGACAGGACGGGCATTCAGTACTTC. The chain recombines TRBV6-6 with TRBJ2-4; TRBD1 agrees at 8 bases. V lost 5 bases, J lost 9 bases, and 12 bases stayed unmatched. Looked up from germline, CDR1 is MNHNY and CDR2 is SVGAGI (reference sequence). The CDR3 contains 15 residues.

Many counts were recorded for this clonotype. The chain's CDR3 is CASRRQGAGNQPQHF. CDR3 nucleotides: TGTGCCAGCAGGAGACAGGGGGCGGGCAATCAGCCCCAGCATTTT. The chain combines TRBV2 with TRBJ1-5; 10 bases are a match to TRBD1. Germline loops: CDR1 SNHLY, CDR2 FYNNEI. This CDR3 spans 15 amino acids. V lost 6 bases and J lost 2; bases outside the gene matches: 4.

This clonotype came up many times. The rearrangement uses TRBV10-3 and TRBJ1-1, with 8 bases identical to TRBD1. Germline V gene lookup returns CDR1 ENHRY and CDR2 SYGVKD. The CDR3 loop spans 14 amino acids. V lost 6 bases and J lost 1; bases outside the gene matches: 4. CDR3 loop: CAIRTGTGNTEAFF. Here the CDR3 DNA reads TGTGCCATCAGGACCGGGACAGGGAACACTGAAGCTTTCTTT.

This clonotype was found a few times. The chain carries TRBV27 and TRBJ1-2, with 8 bases matching TRBD1. Trimming took 6 bases from V and 6 from J; bases not matched to a gene: 6. This CDR3 has 13 residues. From germline, CDR1 is MNHEY and CDR2 SMNVEV (reference sequence). CDR3 nucleotide sequence: TGTGCCAGCAGCCAGACAGGGGTCAATGGCTACACCTTC. Protein: CASSQTGVNGYTF.

This clonotype was seen ten or more times. The V call is TRBV29-1, the J call TRBJ2-2, with TRBD1 identical over 9 bases. Trimming cost V 7 bases and J 4 bases; bases outside gene matches: 1. The germline V gene encodes CDR1 SQVTM and CDR2 ANQGSEA. The CDR3 totals 12 residues. CDR3 nucleotide sequence: TGCAGCGGGGGACAGGGCACCGGGGAGCTGTTTTTT. Amino acid sequence: CSGGQGTGELFF.

The chain carries TRBV18 and TRBJ1-1; maybe TRBD1 (6 bases). The CDR3 has 16 amino acids. V shed 0 bases and J shed 2 bases, with 13 bases lying between them. Germline CDR1 and CDR2: KGHSH and LQKENI. Here the CDR3 DNA reads TGTGCCAGCTCACCACCGGCAACAGGGACTAACACTGAAGCTTTCTTT. Translating gives CASSPPATGTNTEAFF.

This clonotype was recorded many times. The V call is TRBV7-2, the J call TRBJ2-5; D not certain. The CDR3 sequence is 13 residues long. Germline V gene sequence: CDR1 SGHTA, CDR2 FQGNSA. V was shortened by 5 bases and J by 4 bases, with 11 bases between the two germline ends. CDR3: CASSPYLGETQYF. The CDR3 nucleotides are TGTGCCAGCAGCCCGTATTTGGGAGAGACCCAGTACTTC.

This clonotype was observed a handful of times. In DNA, the CDR3 is TGTGCCAGCAGTTGGGACAGGGGTAACGAGCAGTACGTC. It is translated as CASSWDRGNEQYV. The genes are TRBV28 and TRBJ2-7; 10 bases agree with TRBD1. Germline V gene data show CDR1 as MDHEN and CDR2 as SYDVKM. Trimming removed 4 bases from V and 5 bases from J; junction bases left unmatched: 2. The CDR3 sequence is 13 residues long.

This clonotype was seen many times. The chain employs TRBV6-2 or TRBV6-3 and TRBJ2-5, with D perhaps TRBD2 (6 bases). The germline gives CDR1 MNHEY, CDR2 SVGEGT. This CDR3 region has 15 residues. Trimming removed 0 bases at V and 5 bases at J, with 13 bases between. DNA of the CDR3: TGTGCCAGCAGTTACTCCAATAGCGGTACTGAGACCCAGTACTTC. This codes for CASSYSNSGTETQYF.

In this sample, this clonotype turned up a few times. This may be a read error: a much more frequent sequence differs by one nucleotide. The chain employs TRBV6-6 and TRBJ2-2; D gene uncertain. Germline CDR1 MNHNY, CDR2 SVGAGI (reference sequence). The CDR3 covers 12 residues. V lost 4 bases and J lost 6, with 6 bases in between. The chain's CDR3 is CASSFGPGELFF. Here the CDR3 DNA reads TGTGCCAGCAGTTTCGGGCCCGGGGAGCTGTTTTTT.

The table lists this clonotype with many counts. This chain connects TRBV7-2 to TRBJ1-4; 8 positions match TRBD1. This CDR3 spans 16 amino acids. From germline, CDR1 is SGHTA and CDR2 FQGNSA. Trimming took 5 bases from V and 4 from J; bases not matched to a gene: 9. DNA of the CDR3: TGTGCCAGCAGCCCGGACAGGGCTCGACATAATGAAAAACTGTTTTTT. It codes for CASSPDRARHNEKLFF.

This clonotype appeared many times. The chain joins TRBV18 to TRBJ1-1; possibly TRBD1 for D (5 bases). The germline V and J ends were trimmed by 3 bases and 4 bases, with 15 bases remaining between them. Germline CDR1 and CDR2: KGHSH and LQKENI. This CDR3 is 15 amino acids long. CDR3: CASSPGPGRLTEAFF. The DNA of the CDR3 is TGTGCCAGCTCACCGGGCCCAGGGAGGCTCACTGAAGCTTTCTTT. Filled out from reference TRBV18 and TRBJ1-1, the complete variable domain reads NAGVMQNPRHLVRRRGQEARLRCSPMKGHSHVYWYRQLPEEGLKFMVYLQKENIIDESGMPKERFSAEFPKEGPSILRIQQVVRGDSAAYFCASSPGPGRLTEAFFGQGTRLTVV.

This clonotype appeared many times. CDR3 sequence: CASSFGGTAKYSNQPQHF. The CDR3 bases are TGTGCCAGCAGTTTTGGGGGGACAGCGAAGTATAGCAATCAGCCCCAGCATTTT. The rearrangement uses TRBV12-3 or TRBV12-4 and TRBJ1-5; 7 bases are a match to TRBD1. The V segment lost 3 bases and the J segment 0 bases; nucleotides outside the gene matches: 11. CDR3 length: 18 residues.

This clonotype was detected ten times or more. This rearrangement joins TRBV7-2 to TRBJ2-1; 7 positions agree with TRBD2. The ends lost 1 base at V and 9 bases at J; junction bases unmatched: 9. The CDR3 consists of 15 residues. The V gene's germline CDR1 is SGHTA and CDR2 FQGNSA. This CDR3 reads CASSLEFREGTEQFF. DNA for the CDR3: TGTGCCAGCAGCTTAGAGTTCAGGGAGGGAACTGAGCAGTTCTTC. Supplemented by reference TRBV7-2 and TRBJ2-1, the full variable domain reads GAGVSQSPSNKVTEKGKDVELRCDPISGHTALYWYRQSLGQGLEFLIYFQGNSAPDKSGLPSDRFSAERTGGSVSTLTIQRTQQEDSAVYLCASSLEFREGTEQFFGPGTRLTVL.

This clonotype has at least ten counts. The V call is TRBV7-9, the J call TRBJ1-2; maybe TRBD1 (5 bases). CDR1 SEHNR and CDR2 FQNEAQ come from the germline V gene (reference sequence). V lost 4 bases and J lost 4, with 10 bases in between. This CDR3 has 13 amino acids. The CDR3 region has the DNA TGTGCCAGCAGCTCCGAGGGGTTCTATGGCTACACCTTC. Its translation: CASSSEGFYGYTF.

The sample holds many counts of this clonotype. CDR3 residues: CASSRLGSGYNEQFF. As DNA, the CDR3 is TGTGCCAGCAGTAGATTAGGCTCGGGATACAATGAGCAGTTCTTC. V usage is TRBV27 and J usage is TRBJ2-1; D perhaps matches TRBD2 (5 bases). The CDR3 sequence is 15 residues long. Trimming cost V 5 bases and J 4 bases, with 15 bases left between them. Germline lookup yields CDR1 MNHEY and CDR2 SMNVEV (reference sequence).

This chain uses TRBV20-1 with TRBJ2-1; D may correspond to TRBD1 or TRBD2 (5 bases each). Germline values: CDR1 DFQATT, CDR2 SNEGSKA (reference sequence). Trimming shortened V by 3 bases and J by 4 bases, and 10 bases separated the two germline ends. CDR3 length: 13 amino acids. The CDR3 DNA sequence: TGCAGTGCTAGGTCGGGGCGTTACAATGAGCAGTTCTTC. Amino acids: CSARSGRYNEQFF.

In its sample, this clonotype was seen a few times. CDR3 sequence reads: CSARDRGPHQPQHF. CDR3 in DNA: TGCAGTGCTAGAGACAGGGGGCCGCATCAGCCCCAGCATTTT. V gene TRBV20-1 combines with J gene TRBJ1-5; 8 nucleotides agree with TRBD1. This CDR3 comprises 14 residues. The V and J ends lost 0 bases and 5 bases, in that order; junction bases with no gene match: 3. CDR1 and CDR2 from the germline V gene are DFQATT and SNEGSKA (reference sequence).

This clonotype was recorded at least ten times. The V gene is TRBV7-9, the J gene TRBJ2-7, with TRBD1 matching over 7 bases. The J segment lost 2 bases and the V segment lost 1 base, leaving 2 bases of the junction unmatched. This CDR3 contains 14 residues. Per germline, CDR1 SEHNR and CDR2 FQNEAQ (reference sequence). This chain's CDR3 is CASSLVQGAYEQYF. The CDR3 nucleotides read TGTGCCAGCAGCTTAGTCCAGGGGGCCTACGAGCAGTACTTC.

This clonotype was seen at least ten times. This chain connects TRBV7-2 to TRBJ2-1; no clear D gene. Per germline, CDR1 SGHTA and CDR2 FQGNSA. V lost 2 bases and J 8 bases, leaving 4 bases between the germline ends. This CDR3 region has 11 residues. The CDR3 region has the DNA TGTGCCAGCAGCTTAATCTATGAGCAGTTCTTC. This gives the protein CASSLIYEQFF.

The chain combines TRBV20-1 with TRBJ1-6; D unresolved. There are 13 residues in the CDR3. Germline CDR1 is DFQATT and CDR2 is SNEGSKA (reference sequence). Trimming cost V 5 bases and J 1 base, with 6 bases left between them. CDR3 protein: CSAWGSYNSPLHF. CDR3 sequence (DNA): TGCAGTGCTTGGGGATCCTATAATTCACCCCTCCACTTT.

The rearrangement joins TRBV18 to TRBJ1-2; D unclear. Germline V CDR1 and CDR2: KGHSH, LQKENI. The V and J ends lost 3 bases and 0 bases respectively, with 5 bases between them. The CDR3 has 13 amino acids. CDR3 DNA sequence: TGTGCCAGCTCACCTTCTTCTAACTATGGCTACACCTTC. It encodes CASSPSSNYGYTF.

Comment on this clonotype: Being one base from a much bigger clone, this may be a read error. The chain links TRBV4-1 to TRBJ2-1, with 9 bases that match TRBD2. The CDR3 has 12 amino acids. The germline V gene encodes CDR1 MGHRA and CDR2 YSYEKL. The CDR3 region is CANSHTGTSKFF. CDR3 nucleotide sequence: TGCGCCAACAGCCATACCGGGACTAGCAAGTTCTTC.

This clonotype came up many times. The chain carries TRBV20-1 and TRBJ2-7; the D gene could be TRBD1 or TRBD2 (5 bases each). There are 14 residues in the CDR3. The germline V gene has CDR1 DFQATT and CDR2 SNEGSKA (reference sequence). The V and J ends lost 2 bases and 5 bases respectively, with 16 bases between them. CDR3 loop: CSARPGTALDEQYF. CDR3 DNA sequence: TGCAGTGCTAGACCCGGGACCGCCCTGGACGAGCAGTACTTC.

This clonotype was counted ten times or more. CDR3 amino acids: CASSQQGSSGNTIYF. In nucleotides, the CDR3 is TGTGCCAGTAGCCAACAGGGGAGCTCTGGAAACACCATATATTTT. The chain combines TRBV19 with TRBJ1-3, with TRBD1 matching over 7 bases. This CDR3 is built from 15 residues. V shed 6 bases, J shed 0 bases, and the junction held 5 bases outside the gene matches. Germline lookup yields CDR1 LNHDA and CDR2 SQIVND (reference sequence).